This TCR beta chain is drawn from a study of blood T cell repertoires in COVID-19. Overall study: Sites in the United States, Italy and Spain provided acute and convalescent COVID-19 samples. T cells, B-cell-depleted T cells, or PBMCs provided the cDNA or gDNA that served as material.

Seattle patient enrollment occurred during active infection, with longitudinal follow-up thereafter. Study processing details: Researchers report that nucleated cell counts were estimated from reference gene primer amplification. TCRdb's copy holds only in-frame clones and misses some; the assay was immunoSEQ multiplex PCR. V and J calls plus clone size are reproduced from that table; the DNA served to infer D and trimming. The data contain about 64,000 clones, 78% of them seen just once; the ten biggest clones take up 14%. CDR1 KGHSH and CDR2 LQKENI come from the germline V gene. The CDR3 runs 13 residues. The germline V and J ends were trimmed by 8 bases and 4 bases, with 14 bases remaining between them.

The TCR comes from a man in his fifties or sixties with COVID-19, enrolled during active disease. The chain combines TRBV18 with TRBJ1-2; D is ambiguous. Sequenced material: peripheral blood. The CDR3, as DNA: TGTGCCAGCGCTTCAAACTCCTTCTATGGCTACACCTTC. This gives the protein CASASNSFYGYTF.